This TCR beta chain appears in the sequencing data of a study of post-analysis software for immune sequencing data. Study context: Disease trajectories encompassed relapsing-remitting, secondary progressive and progressive-relapsing multiple sclerosis. Overall study findings and caveats: Patients had higher frequencies than controls of five TRBV segments, including TRBV5-6, TRBV5-1 and TRBV20-1. Samples sharing a preparation batch grouped tightly together when assessed by F measure. A significant reduction in normalized Chao1 diversity was observed in multiple sclerosis patients versus controls.

Incorporated into the TCR beta cDNA libraries were unique molecular identifiers, which served to reduce PCR and sequencing biases. With about 0.95 to 11 million T cells as the source, some 510,000 cDNA molecules resulted. TCRdb re-analysed the PCR reads in MiXCR, keeping a single row per CDR3 protein. The table includes hundreds of thousands of distinct CDR3 sequences, roughly 27% detected once. The table lists this clonotype with a count of one. Its antigen is undetermined. CDR3 length equals 15 residues. Germline V gene sequence: CDR1 LGHNA, CDR2 YNFKEQ. Trimming removed 0 bases from V and 3 bases from J, with 11 bases in between.

Sequencing was carried out using blood. This TCR was recovered from a girl between 10 and 17 years old with multiple sclerosis. This chain connects TRBV4-2 to TRBJ1-1, with unresolved D. Written as DNA, the CDR3 is TGTGCCAGCAGCCAAGATACGGCAGGAGACACTGAAGCTTTCTTT. It is translated as CASSQDTAGDTEAFF.